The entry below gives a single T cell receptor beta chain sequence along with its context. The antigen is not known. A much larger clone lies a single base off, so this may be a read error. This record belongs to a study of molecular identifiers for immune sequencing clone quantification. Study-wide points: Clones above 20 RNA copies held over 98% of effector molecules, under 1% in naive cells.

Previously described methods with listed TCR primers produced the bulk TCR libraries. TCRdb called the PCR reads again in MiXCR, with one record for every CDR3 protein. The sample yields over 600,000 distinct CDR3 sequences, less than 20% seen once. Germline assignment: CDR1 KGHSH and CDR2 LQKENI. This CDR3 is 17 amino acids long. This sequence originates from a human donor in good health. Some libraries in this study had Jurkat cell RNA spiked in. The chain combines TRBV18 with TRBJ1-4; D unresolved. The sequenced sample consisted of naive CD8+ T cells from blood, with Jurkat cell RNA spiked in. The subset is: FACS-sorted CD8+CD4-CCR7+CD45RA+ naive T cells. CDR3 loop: CASSPADETSTNGKLFF. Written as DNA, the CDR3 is TGTGCCAGCTCACCTGCTGACGAAACCTCAACTAATGGAAAACTGTTTTTT.